This TCR beta chain derives from a study of T cells after yellow fever vaccination. The CDR3 loop spans 15 amino acids. Trimming took off 6 bases at V and 0 bases at J, with 17 bases between the two ends. Germline-derived CDR1 and CDR2 are SQVTM and ANQGSEA. This clonotype was found a few times. 5'RACE template switching produced TCR cDNA carrying a universal primer site and UMIs. In TCRdb, the 5' RACE reads were re-called with MiXCR into one record per CDR3 protein. The sample lists tens of thousands of distinct CDR3 sequences; around 7.7% were seen once. The source was CD8+ T cells sorted from PBMCs, collected on the day of the yellow fever booster vaccination. This receptor was obtained from a man aged 25-45 years who received the YFV17D yellow fever vaccine. The J gene is TRBJ1-1, the V gene TRBV29-1; D not resolved. CDR3 sequence: CSVCPVLGMNTEAFF. CDR3 sequence (DNA): TGCAGCGTATGCCCTGTCCTCGGCATGAACACTGAAGCTTTCTTT. The whole variable domain, remainder taken from reference TRBV29-1 and TRBJ1-1, is SAVISQKPSRDICQRGTSLTIQCQVDSQVTMMFWYRQQPGQSLTLIATANQGSEATYESGFVIDKFPISRPNLTFSTLTVSNMSPEDSSIYLCSVCPVLGMNTEAFFGQGTRLTVV.